A selection of T cell receptor beta chains follows, all from one sample in a study of blood T cell repertoires in COVID-19. Measured with immunoSEQ multiplex PCR; TCRdb has only the in-frame clones, and not every one. The sample gives about 73,000 clones, approximately 82% of which show up once; around 5% is in the top ten. The sample comprised peripheral blood. Receptors were obtained from a man aged 45-60 years with active COVID-19. Each CDR3 is given without its conserved first and last residue.

>TRBJ2-1|TRBV5-1
ASSLASAHNEQF
>TRBJ2-1|TRBV2
ASRPLAGVVGEQF
>TRBJ2-4|TRBV19
ASKAARGNIQY
>TRBJ1-2|TRBV4-1
ASSQDPRGDMYGYT
>TRBJ1-2|TRBV3-1/TRBV3-2
ASSQGAGASNYGYT
>TRBJ2-1|TRBV19
ASSLAGGLVEQF
>TRBJ1-2|TRBV2
ASGKGELTGGGYT
>TRBJ2-2|TRBV3-1/TRBV3-2
ASSRQGGTGELF
>TRBJ2-2|TRBV4-2
ASSQGSGDGELF
>TRBJ2-7|TRBV5-6
ASRSSGSLLEQY
>TRBJ1-4|TRBV2
ASGQDNEKLF
>TRBJ1-4|TRBV3-1/TRBV3-2
ASSQGAGVSEKLF
>TRBJ2-6|TRBV6-2/TRBV6-3
ASSWGGGSGANVLT
>TRBJ2-1|TRBV25-1
ASRGEGQTHNEQF
>TRBJ2-3|TRBV7-9
ASSLSPTSGRKVTDTQY
>TRBJ1-3|TRBV5-1
ASSLDGSSGNTIY
>TRBJ1-5|TRBV24-1
ATSDLTGYQPQH
>TRBJ1-1|TRBV10-3
AISGTGSGSSPEAF
>TRBJ2-2|TRBV9
ASSVGSIPNTGELF
>TRBJ1-1|TRBV5-1
ASSTHQENTEAF
>TRBJ1-1|TRBV6-2/TRBV6-3
ASSSLGGNTYEAF
>TRBJ2-5|TRBV7-6
ASSQGTSGGEKTQY
>TRBJ2-3|TRBV15
ATSRDIAGGGDTQY
>TRBJ1-1|TRBV7-9
ASSLQGGTEAF
>TRBJ1-6|TRBV18
ASSPPLGADSPLH
>TRBJ1-6|TRBV19
ASSSESGANSPLH